This TCR beta chain was sequenced in a study of cytomegalovirus exposure and HLA in healthy donors. Study-level points and caveats: Follow-up analysis found HLA locus-dependent TCR association rates, highest for DRB1 and lowest for HLA-C.

The CDR3 runs 15 residues. Germline V CDR1 and CDR2: SGHVS, FNYEAQ. Between the trimmed V and J ends, which lost 1 base and 8 bases, there was a span of 14 bases. In the PCR, 60 Vbeta and 13 Jbeta primers were used. Methods used by the authors: It was a later analysis that counted 83 million or so unique TCR beta chains, of which around 11 million were shared. Using immunoSEQ multiplex PCR, the repertoire was profiled, and TCRdb retains in-frame clones only, with some absent. The D gene and trimming were derived from the DNA, and the V and J assignments and clone size from that table. This sample carries around 140,000 clones, 70% to 85% of them seen once, and the ten largest clones take approximately 2.4%. This clone was found once. Antigen: not known.

The sequenced material came from PBMCs. The receptor's source is a male donor in good health and CMV-seronegative. The V gene is TRBV7-6, the J gene TRBJ1-4, with a possible D match to TRBD1 (5 bases). The CDR3 loop reads CASSLGLGEGEKLFF. In DNA form, the CDR3 reads TGTGCCAGCAGCTTAGGACTAGGGGAAGGCGAAAAACTGTTTTTT.